This T cell receptor (beta chain) was sequenced in a study of T-cell reconstitution after alpha-beta-depleted transplantation in children. Using unique molecular identifiers, the investigators prepared the TCRbeta library. TCRdb reprocessed the PCR reads with MiXCR, giving one entry per CDR3 protein. The sample consists of approximately 270,000 distinct CDR3 sequences, about a tenth of them appearing once. Trimming took 4 bases from V and 5 from J; bases not matched to a gene: 6. The germline CDR1 and CDR2 sequences are DFQATT and SNEGSKA (reference sequence). This CDR3 is built from 14 residues. The sequence came from a human donor who donated a stem cell graft to a child with SCID. This chain uses TRBV20-1 with TRBJ2-5; TRBD2 agrees at 11 bases. This material consisted of PBMCs from the stem cell graft donor, taken from the stem cell graft. CDR3 DNA: TGCAGTGCTAAAATAGCGGGGGGGTTGGAGACCCAGTACTTC. Protein: CSAKIAGGLETQYF.